Described below is a single T cell receptor (beta chain) sequence and its context. Trimming removed 3 bases from V and 4 bases from J; junction bases left unmatched: 1. The CDR3 has 13 amino acids. The germline V gene encodes CDR1 SGHRS and CDR2 YFSETQ. Generated by immunoSEQ multiplex PCR, the TCRdb table keeps only in-frame clones and is missing some. This table holds some 300,000 clones, around 85% found once. Documented treatment: about 20 received Ad26.COV2.S at low or high dose, single or two shots; roughly five received placebo; per-sample allocation not given. The investigators took samples on day 63 after the first vaccine or placebo injection. The data were taken from a study of Ad26.COV2.S vaccination and SARS-CoV-2 variants.

The chain uses TRBV5-1 and TRBJ2-1; 7 bases line up with TRBD1. The sequences come from peripheral blood, collected in a trial of Ad26.COV2.S vaccine versus placebo. The TCR sequence derives from a person between 18 and 65 years old who received the Ad26.COV2.S COVID-19 vaccine or a placebo. Written as DNA, the CDR3 is TGCGCCAGCAGCTGGGGACAGTACAATGAGCAGTTCTTC. As protein: CASSWGQYNEQFF.